This T cell receptor beta chain was documented in a study of blood T cell repertoires in COVID-19. As originally analysed: Estimation of nucleated cell counts was performed using reference gene primer amplification. Libraries were prepared by immunoSEQ multiplex PCR; TCRdb keeps only in-frame clonotypes and omits some of them. V, J and clone size were drawn from that table, and D and trimming were deduced from the DNA. This table has 95,000 to 110,000 clones, 75% to 90% appearing once. The CDR3 totals 16 residues. The V end was cut by 0 bases, the J end by 8 bases, with 16 bases between. Germline V CDR1 and CDR2: WNHNN, SYGVQD (reference sequence).

The clonotype comes from a man aged 55 to 69 with acute or convalescent COVID-19. V and J are TRBV10-1 and TRBJ1-4, with D possibly TRBD1 on 5 matching bases. Source material: peripheral blood. CDR3 residues: CASSESIGQGGEKLFF. CDR3 DNA: TGCGCCAGCAGTGAGTCGATCGGGCAGGGAGGAGAAAAACTGTTTTTT.